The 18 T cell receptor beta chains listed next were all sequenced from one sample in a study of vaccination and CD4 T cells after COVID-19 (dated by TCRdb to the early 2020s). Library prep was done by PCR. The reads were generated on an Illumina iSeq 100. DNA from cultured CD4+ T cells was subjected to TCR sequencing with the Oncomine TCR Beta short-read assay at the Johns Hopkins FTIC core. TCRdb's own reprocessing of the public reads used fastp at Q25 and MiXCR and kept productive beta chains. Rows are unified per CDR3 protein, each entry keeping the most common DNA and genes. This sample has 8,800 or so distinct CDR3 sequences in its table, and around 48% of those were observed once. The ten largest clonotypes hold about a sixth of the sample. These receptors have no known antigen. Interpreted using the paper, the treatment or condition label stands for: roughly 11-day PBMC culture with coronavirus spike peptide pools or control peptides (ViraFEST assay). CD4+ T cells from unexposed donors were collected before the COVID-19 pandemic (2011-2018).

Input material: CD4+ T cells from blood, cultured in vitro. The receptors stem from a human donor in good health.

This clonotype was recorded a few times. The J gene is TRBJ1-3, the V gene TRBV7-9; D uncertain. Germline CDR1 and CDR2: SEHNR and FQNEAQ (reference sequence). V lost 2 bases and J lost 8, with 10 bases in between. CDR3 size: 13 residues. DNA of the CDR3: TGTGCCAGCAGCTTAATCGGAAGGGACACCATATATTTT. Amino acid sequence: CASSLIGRDTIYF.

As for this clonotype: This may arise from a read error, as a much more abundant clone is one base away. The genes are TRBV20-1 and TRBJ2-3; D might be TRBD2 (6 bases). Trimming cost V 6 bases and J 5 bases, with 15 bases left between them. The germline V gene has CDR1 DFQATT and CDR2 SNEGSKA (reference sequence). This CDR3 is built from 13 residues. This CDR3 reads CSAVLEGQDTQYF. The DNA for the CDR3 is TGCAGTGCGGTATTGGAGGGCCAAGATACGCAGTATTTT.

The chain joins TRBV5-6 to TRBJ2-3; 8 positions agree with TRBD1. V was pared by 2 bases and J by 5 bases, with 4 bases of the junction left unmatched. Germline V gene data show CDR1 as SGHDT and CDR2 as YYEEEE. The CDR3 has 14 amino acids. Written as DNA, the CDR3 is TGTGCCAGCAGCTTTTCAGGGGGCAAAGATACGCAGTATTTT. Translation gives CASSFSGGKDTQYF.

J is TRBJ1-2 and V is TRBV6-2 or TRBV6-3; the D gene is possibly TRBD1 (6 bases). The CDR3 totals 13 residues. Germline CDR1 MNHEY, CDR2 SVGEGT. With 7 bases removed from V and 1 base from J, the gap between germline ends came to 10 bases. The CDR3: CASTDSVNYGYTF. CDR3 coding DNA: TGTGCCAGCACGGACAGCGTTAACTATGGCTACACCTTC.

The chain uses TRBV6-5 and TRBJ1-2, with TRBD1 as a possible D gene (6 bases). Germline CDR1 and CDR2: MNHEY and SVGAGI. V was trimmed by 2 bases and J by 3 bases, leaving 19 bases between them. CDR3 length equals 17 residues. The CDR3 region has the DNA TGTGCCAGCAGTTACACGAGGCGAAGGGGGGAGTACTATGGCTACACCTTC. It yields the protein CASSYTRRRGEYYGYTF.

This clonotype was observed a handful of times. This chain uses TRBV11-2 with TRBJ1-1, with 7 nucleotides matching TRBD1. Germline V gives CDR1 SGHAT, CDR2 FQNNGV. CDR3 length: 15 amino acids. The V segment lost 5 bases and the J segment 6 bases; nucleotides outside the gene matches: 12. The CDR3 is CASSPRQDRLSEAFF. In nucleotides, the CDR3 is TGTGCCAGCAGCCCAAGGCAGGACAGGCTCTCTGAAGCTTTCTTT.

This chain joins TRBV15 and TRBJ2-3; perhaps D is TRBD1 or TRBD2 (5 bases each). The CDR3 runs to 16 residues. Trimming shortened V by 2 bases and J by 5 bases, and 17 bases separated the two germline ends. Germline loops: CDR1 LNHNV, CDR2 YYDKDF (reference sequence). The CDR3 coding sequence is TGTGCCACCAGCAGAAGTGGGGGAGCTATGGGAGATACGCAGTATTTT. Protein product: CATSRSGGAMGDTQYF.

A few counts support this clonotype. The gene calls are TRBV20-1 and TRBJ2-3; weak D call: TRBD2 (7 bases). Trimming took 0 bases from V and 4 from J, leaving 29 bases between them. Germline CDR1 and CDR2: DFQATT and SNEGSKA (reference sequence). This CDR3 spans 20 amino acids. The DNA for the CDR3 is TGCAGTGCTAGAGACTCAAAGCGTGGGGGGGCCGGGATTTGGGCAGATACGCAGTATTTT. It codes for CSARDSKRGGAGIWADTQYF.

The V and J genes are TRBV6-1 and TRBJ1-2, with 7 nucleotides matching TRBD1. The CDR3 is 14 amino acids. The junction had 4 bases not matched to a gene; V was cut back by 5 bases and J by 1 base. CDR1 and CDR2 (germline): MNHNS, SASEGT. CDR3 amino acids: CASSLHRGNYGYTF. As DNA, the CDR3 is TGTGCCAGCAGTCTCCACAGGGGTAACTATGGCTACACCTTC.

As DNA, the CDR3 is TGTGCCAGCAGCCCGAGGACAGGGCTCAATCAGCCCCAGCATTTT. This sequence encodes CASSPRTGLNQPQHF. The chain is built from TRBV5-6 and TRBJ1-5, with TRBD1 identical over 8 bases. The CDR3 is 15 residues long. The ends lost 4 bases at V and 3 bases at J; junction bases unmatched: 6. Germline V CDR1 and CDR2: SGHDT, YYEEEE.

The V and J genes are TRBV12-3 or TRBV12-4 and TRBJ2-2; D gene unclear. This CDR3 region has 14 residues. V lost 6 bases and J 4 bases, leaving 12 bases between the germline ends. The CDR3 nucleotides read TGTGCCAGCAGCCCCGGCCTACCCACCGGGGAGCTGTTTTTT. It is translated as CASSPGLPTGELFF.

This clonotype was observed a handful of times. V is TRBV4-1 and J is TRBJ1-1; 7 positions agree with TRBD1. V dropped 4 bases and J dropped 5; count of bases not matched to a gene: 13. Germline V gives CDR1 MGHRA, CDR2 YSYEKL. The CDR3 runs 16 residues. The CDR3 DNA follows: TGCGCCAGCAGCCTACACCCGGCCAGGGGGAAAACTGAAGCTTTCTTT. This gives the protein CASSLHPARGKTEAFF.

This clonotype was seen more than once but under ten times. The CDR3 bases are TGTGCCAGCAGCTCCCGGGACCCCCGGTCCCCCCTCCACTTT. It is translated as CASSSRDPRSPLHF. The J gene is TRBJ1-6, the V gene TRBV21-1; TRBD1, the table's D call, lacks a check against the DNA. TRBV21-1 is labeled a pseudogene. The CDR3 is made up of 14 amino acids.

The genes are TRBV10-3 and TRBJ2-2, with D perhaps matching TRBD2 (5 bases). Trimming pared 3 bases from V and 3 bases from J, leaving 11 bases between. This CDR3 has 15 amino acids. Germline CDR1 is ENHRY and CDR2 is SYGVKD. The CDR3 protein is CAISDLMRDTGELFF. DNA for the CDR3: TGTGCCATCAGTGATCTAATGAGGGACACCGGGGAGCTGTTTTTT.

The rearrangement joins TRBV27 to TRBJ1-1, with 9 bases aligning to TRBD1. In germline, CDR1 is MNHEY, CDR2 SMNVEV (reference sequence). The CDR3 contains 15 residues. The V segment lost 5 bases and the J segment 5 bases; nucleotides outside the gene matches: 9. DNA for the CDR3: TGTGCCAGCAGTCTGACCGGACAGGGGAGGACTGAAGCTTTCTTT. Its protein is CASSLTGQGRTEAFF.

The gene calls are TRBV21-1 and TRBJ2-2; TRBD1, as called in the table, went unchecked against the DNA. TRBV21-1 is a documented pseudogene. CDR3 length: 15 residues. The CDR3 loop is CASSMFWTNTGELFF. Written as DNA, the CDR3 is TGTGCCAGCAGCATGTTCTGGACAAACACCGGGGAGCTGTTTTTT.

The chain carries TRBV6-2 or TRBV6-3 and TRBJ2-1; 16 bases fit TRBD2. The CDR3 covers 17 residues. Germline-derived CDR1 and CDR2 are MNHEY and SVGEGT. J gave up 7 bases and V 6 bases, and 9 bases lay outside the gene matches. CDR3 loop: CASRLTLGLAGGNEQFF. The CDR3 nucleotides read TGTGCCAGCAGGCTAACACTGGGACTAGCGGGGGGGAATGAGCAGTTCTTC.

The DNA of the CDR3 is TGCAGTGCAACTGGGACTAGCGGGAGTATCTACGAGCAGTACTTC. It codes for CSATGTSGSIYEQYF. This sequence joins TRBV20-1 and TRBJ2-7, with TRBD2 matching over 14 bases. The germline CDR1 and CDR2 sequences are DFQATT and SNEGSKA (reference sequence). The CDR3 is 15 amino acids. V was pared by 6 bases and J by 3 bases, with 7 bases of the junction left unmatched.